Sequencing of this TCR beta chain was carried out in a study of shared clonotypes between healthy human individuals. Using immunoSEQ multiplex PCR, the repertoire was profiled, and TCRdb retains in-frame clones only, with some absent. The sample yields 1,500,000 or so clones, more than 95% seen once. This clone was recorded only once. At the DNA level, this CDR3 is encoded by other sequences in the same sample as well. Every one of the donors was a Caucasian adult that lived in Nashville, Tennessee. Trimming took off 0 bases at V and 1 base at J, with 7 bases between the two ends. The length of the CDR3 is 15 residues. Germline V CDR1 and CDR2: SGHRS, YFSETQ.

This receptor was obtained from a man aged 25 to 40 in good health. Material for sequencing was naive CD4+ T cells sorted from blood. Subset reported: CD45RA+ positively selected. This chain connects TRBV5-1 to TRBJ2-2; D gene ambiguous. The CDR3 nucleotides read TGCGCCAGCAGCTTGGAGGCTCGGAACACCGGGGAGCTGTTTTTT. This translates into CASSLEARNTGELFF.